The 4 T cell receptor beta chains presented below share a single source sample, sequenced in a study of T-cell memory formation after mild COVID-19. TCRdb reprocessed the 5' RACE reads via MiXCR and lists one record per CDR3 protein. The data contain about 290,000 distinct CDR3 sequences, about a sixth of them singletons. Sequences were obtained from PBMCs or a T cell subset sorted from them (not recorded which). The receptors originated from a man between 18 and 35 years old who had mild COVID-19 (a few samples of this study predate the infection). Cell type and time point are not known.

The sample holds many counts of this clonotype. Here the CDR3 DNA reads TGTGCCAGCAGCCAAGGGCAGGGGCGTTATGGCTACACCTTC. It is translated as CASSQGQGRYGYTF. The V gene is TRBV4-2, the J gene TRBJ1-2; perhaps TRBD1 as D (6 bases). V lost 1 base, J lost 5 bases, and 11 bases lay in between. Per the germline V gene, CDR1 is LGHNA and CDR2 is YNFKEQ. The CDR3 length is 14 residues.

Many counts were recorded for this clonotype. The gene calls are TRBV7-8 and TRBJ1-4; the match to TRBD1 covers 7 bases. The trim removed 2 bases at V and 4 bases at J, leaving 4 bases unmatched. This CDR3 contains 15 residues. Per the germline V gene, CDR1 is SGHVS and CDR2 is FQNEAQ. DNA for the CDR3: TGTGCCAGCAGCTTAATGGGACAGTTTAATGAAAAACTGTTTTTT. Protein product: CASSLMGQFNEKLFF.

The V call is TRBV4-1, the J call TRBJ2-5; D gene ambiguous. This CDR3 contains 15 residues. The V end lost 0 bases, the J end lost 2 bases, and 10 bases lay between the germline ends. Germline V gene lookup returns CDR1 MGHRA and CDR2 YSYEKL. CDR3 sequence: CASSQEEARQETQYF. CDR3 in DNA: TGCGCCAGCAGCCAAGAAGAGGCAAGACAAGAGACCCAGTACTTC.

Here the CDR3 DNA reads TGCGCCAGCAGCAGAGACCCACCCGGGGAGCTGTTTTTT. Translation gives CASSRDPPGELFF. The chain recombines TRBV4-1 with TRBJ2-2; D remains ambiguous. Per the germline V gene, CDR1 is MGHRA and CDR2 is YSYEKL. Trimming took 5 bases from V and 6 from J, leaving 10 bases between them. There are 13 residues in the CDR3.